This TCR beta chain was observed in a study of cytomegalovirus exposure and HLA in healthy donors. Overall study findings and caveats: A later analysis associated 16,951 TCR beta sequences with HLA alleles at a 0.05 false discovery rate. The majority of CMV-associated TCR beta chains were reported as apparently HLA-restricted in a later analysis. Analyses of presence and absence presupposed an approximately uniform sequencing depth across donors. Later analysis associated a missense DCLRE1C variant with TCR beta V- and J-gene trimming.

The CDR3 is made up of 15 amino acids. CDR1 is SGDLS, CDR2 YYNGEE, per germline. Trimming removed 4 bases from V and 4 bases from J; junction bases left unmatched: 8. Of note for this clone: Its specificity is unknown.

This PCR relied on a set of 60 Vbeta primers and 13 Jbeta primers. Sequenced by immunoSEQ multiplex PCR; TCRdb stores in-frame clones only, minus some. The data show 200,000 to 300,000 clones, approximately 81% seen once. Source material: PBMCs. The receptor comes from an older woman in good health and CMV-seropositive. The J gene is TRBJ2-7, the V gene TRBV9, with 10 bases aligning to TRBD2. Here the CDR3 DNA reads TGTGCCAGCAGCCCTGCACTAGCGGGAATTTACGAGCAGTACTTC. Translation: CASSPALAGIYEQYF.